These 14 T cell receptor beta chains originate from one sample sequenced in a study of control samples from healthy donors and cancer patients. Sequenced by immunoSEQ multiplex PCR; TCRdb stores in-frame clones only, minus some. The sample has about 160,000 clones; about 87% are singletons. The source material was blood. These receptors came from a man aged 30 to 45 in good health.

V and J are TRBV28 and TRBJ2-1, with TRBD1 as a possible D gene (6 bases). Germline V lookup: CDR1 MDHEN, CDR2 SYDVKM. V was cut by 4 bases and J by 3 bases, with 16 bases left in between. This CDR3 contains 16 residues. The CDR3 nucleotides are TGTGCCAGCAGTTCTTCAGGGGTTAAAGACTACAATGAGCAGTTCTTC. This codes for CASSSSGVKDYNEQFF.

The chain joins TRBV11-2 to TRBJ1-1; D is perhaps TRBD1 (5 bases). This CDR3 spans 15 amino acids. V was shortened by 5 bases and J by 2 bases, with 15 bases between the two germline ends. Per the germline V gene, CDR1 is SGHAT and CDR2 is FQNNGV. CDR3 sequence reads: CASSPIPRVNTEAFF. DNA for the CDR3: TGTGCCAGCAGCCCCATCCCCAGGGTAAACACTGAAGCTTTCTTT.

The chain carries TRBV18 and TRBJ1-3; D gene ambiguous. With 3 bases removed from V and 0 bases from J, the gap between germline ends came to 12 bases. This CDR3 contains 16 residues. The germline V gene encodes CDR1 KGHSH and CDR2 LQKENI. CDR3 DNA sequence: TGTGCCAGCTCACCTACAAGTGACATCTCTGGAAACACCATATATTTT. It encodes CASSPTSDISGNTIYF.

V usage is TRBV21-1 and J usage is TRBJ1-1. TRBV21-1 is flagged as a pseudogene. The CDR3 totals 21 residues. As DNA, the CDR3 is TGTGCCAGCAGCAAAGTGGCGTTAGGAGGGGACCCCAGGGAAGGGAACACTGAAGCTTTCTTT. Translated: CASSKVALGGDPREGNTEAFF.

Only a few counts were recorded for this clone. V usage is TRBV4-1 and J usage is TRBJ1-2; possibly TRBD1 for D (5 bases). Germline CDR1 reads MGHRA; CDR2 reads YSYEKL. The ends were cut back, 4 bases at V and 0 bases at J, with 15 bases in the middle. The CDR3 covers 16 residues. CDR3 coding DNA: TGCGCCAGCAGCCCTGGGACGTTAAACTCTAACTATGGCTACACCTTC. This gives the protein CASSPGTLNSNYGYTF.

The rearrangement joins TRBV27 to TRBJ1-4; 12 bases are a match to TRBD1. This CDR3 is built from 14 residues. V lost 5 bases, J lost 8 bases, and 3 bases stayed unmatched. In germline, CDR1 is MNHEY, CDR2 SMNVEV (reference sequence). CDR3 in DNA: TGTGCCAGCAGTGGGACAGGGGGCTTAGAAAAACTGTTTTTT. Amino acid sequence: CASSGTGGLEKLFF. The full variable domain, its missing parts supplied by reference TRBV27 and TRBJ1-4, is EAQVTQNPRYLITVTGKKLTVTCSQNMNHEYMSWYRQDPGLGLRQIYYSMNVEVTDKGDVPEGYKVSRKEKRNFPLILESPSPNQTSLYFCASSGTGGLEKLFFGSGTQLSVL.

The genes are TRBV12-3 or TRBV12-4 and TRBJ1-3; D perhaps matches TRBD1 (6 bases). The ends were cut back, 3 bases at V and 8 bases at J, with 11 bases in the middle. The CDR3 contains 13 residues. The CDR3 sequence: CASSLGGRDTIYF. In DNA form, the CDR3 reads TGTGCCAGCAGTTTGGGGGGCCGGGACACCATATATTTT.

The chain recombines TRBV27 with TRBJ2-7; no clear D. CDR1 and CDR2 (germline): MNHEY, SMNVEV (reference sequence). Deletions cut 6 bases from V and 3 bases from J, with 9 bases between. The CDR3 extends over 12 amino acids. CDR3 region: CASRGEDYEQYF. The CDR3 DNA reads as TGTGCCAGCAGGGGCGAAGACTACGAGCAGTACTTC.

V gene TRBV3-1 (or the pseudogene TRBV3-2) combines with J gene TRBJ2-1; D not resolved. The germline CDR1 and CDR2 sequences are LGHDT and YNNKEL (reference sequence). CDR3 length equals 13 residues. V was shortened by 6 bases and J by 10 bases, with 16 bases between the two germline ends. The CDR3 nucleotides are TGTGCCAGCAGACGTGACAAGCCCGACGAGCAGTTCTTC. Its protein product is CASRRDKPDEQFF.

The chain couples TRBV3-1 (or the pseudogene TRBV3-2) to TRBJ1-5, with TRBD1 matching over 8 bases. The junction had 5 bases not matched to a gene; V was cut back by 4 bases and J by 6 bases. The CDR3 is 14 residues long. In germline, CDR1 is LGHDT, CDR2 YNNKEL (reference sequence). The CDR3 DNA sequence: TGTGCCAGCAGCCCCCAGGGGGCGGTTCAGCCCCAGCATTTT. Amino acids: CASSPQGAVQPQHF.

The chain couples TRBV19 to TRBJ1-1; no definite D call. Germline loops: CDR1 LNHDA, CDR2 SQIVND (reference sequence). The CDR3 length is 14 residues. The V gene lost 6 bases and the J gene lost 1 base, with 12 bases spanning the gap. The CDR3 is CASSFVGQNTEAFF. In nucleotides, the CDR3 is TGTGCCAGTAGCTTTGTAGGGCAGAACACTGAAGCTTTCTTT. The full variable domain, in which reference TRBV19 and TRBJ1-1 provide the parts outside the CDR3, is DGGITQSPKYLFRKEGQNVTLSCEQNLNHDAMYWYRQDPGQGLRLIYYSQIVNDFQKGDIAEGYSVSREKKESFPLTVTSAQKNPTAFYLCASSFVGQNTEAFFGQGTRLTVV.

The chain links TRBV28 to TRBJ2-3, with no clear D. The ends were cut back, 5 bases at V and 1 base at J, with 19 bases in the middle. The CDR3 spans 17 residues. The germline CDR1 and CDR2 sequences are MDHEN and SYDVKM. CDR3 region: CASSPFDSLGGTDTQYF. CDR3 bases: TGTGCCAGCAGTCCCTTTGACTCCCTCGGTGGCACAGATACGCAGTATTTT.

The V call is TRBV5-1, the J call TRBJ2-3, with a possible D match to TRBD2 (6 bases). This CDR3 region has 16 residues. The V end was cut by 4 bases, the J end by 4 bases, with 19 bases between. CDR1 SGHRS and CDR2 YFSETQ come from the germline V gene. In DNA, the CDR3 is TGCGCCAGCAGCCCTCAGGGACTTCTAACGGCAGATACGCAGTATTTT. This sequence encodes CASSPQGLLTADTQYF.

This chain joins TRBV4-2 and TRBJ2-3; 10 bases match TRBD2. This CDR3 is built from 15 residues. Germline V gene data show CDR1 as LGHNA and CDR2 as YNFKEQ. J was trimmed by 4 bases and V by 5 bases; bases with no gene match: 6. The CDR3 reads CASSSLAGGPDTQYF. For the CDR3, the DNA is TGTGCCAGCAGCAGTTTAGCGGGAGGACCAGATACGCAGTATTTT.